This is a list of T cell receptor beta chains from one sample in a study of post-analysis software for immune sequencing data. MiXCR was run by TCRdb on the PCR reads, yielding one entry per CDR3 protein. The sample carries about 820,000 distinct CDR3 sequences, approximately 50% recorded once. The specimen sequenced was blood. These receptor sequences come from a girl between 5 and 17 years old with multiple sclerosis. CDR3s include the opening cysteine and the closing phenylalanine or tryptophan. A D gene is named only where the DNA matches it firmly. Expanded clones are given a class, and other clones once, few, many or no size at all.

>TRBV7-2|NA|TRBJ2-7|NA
TGTGCCAGCAGCGTCCGGGACGGTACCTACGAGCAGTACTTC
CASSVRDGTYEQYF
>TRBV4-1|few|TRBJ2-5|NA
TGCGCCAGCAGCCAAGGGTGGGAGTCAGGGGAGCAGTACTTC
CASSQGWESGEQYF
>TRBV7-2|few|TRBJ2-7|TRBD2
TGTGCCAGCAGCATCGGACTAGCGCTTACGAGCGGCCACGAGCAGTACTTC
CASSIGLALTSGHEQYF
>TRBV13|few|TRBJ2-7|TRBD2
TGTGCCAGCAGCGGGGGGACTACACTTTATTCCGAGCAGTACTTC
CASSGGTTLYSEQYF
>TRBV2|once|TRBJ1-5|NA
TGTGCCAGCAGTAACTCGAGGGTGAATCAGCCCCAGCATTTT
CASSNSRVNQPQHF
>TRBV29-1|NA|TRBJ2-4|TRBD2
TGCAGCGTTGTACGGACTAGCGGGGGGGCCACCAAAAACATTCAGTACTTC
CSVVRTSGGATKNIQYF
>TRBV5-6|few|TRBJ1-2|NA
TGTGCCAGCAGCTTGGCGGGGGACCATGGCTACACCTTC
CASSLAGDHGYTF
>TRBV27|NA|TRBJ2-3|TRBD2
TGTGTCAGCAATTCCGGGACTAGCGTCACAGATACGCAGTATTTT
CVSNSGTSVTDTQYF
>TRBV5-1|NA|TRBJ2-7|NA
TGCGCCAGCAGCTTGGTTGGGGTAGCCGTTTCTAGCGACGAGCAGTACTTC
CASSLVGVAVSSDEQYF
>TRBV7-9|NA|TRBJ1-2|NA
TGTGCCAGCAGCTTAGGGGGAACAGGGATCGATGGCTACACCTTC
CASSLGGTGIDGYTF
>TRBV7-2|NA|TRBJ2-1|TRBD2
TGTGCCAGCAGCTTAGCGCAGCTAGCGGGGGGCCACTACAATGAGCAGTTCTTC
CASSLAQLAGGHYNEQFF
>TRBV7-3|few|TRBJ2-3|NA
TGTGCCAGCAGCTTAAACCCCCCCCGGAGGGGCACAGATACGCAGTATTTT
CASSLNPPRRGTDTQYF
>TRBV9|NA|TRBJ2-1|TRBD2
TGTGCCAGCAGCGTTAGCGGGAGTTTGTACAATGAGCAGTTCTTC
CASSVSGSLYNEQFF
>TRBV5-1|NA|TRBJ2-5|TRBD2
TGCGCCAGCAGCTTGGGTGTGGCGGGAGTTGCAGAGACCCAGTACTTC
CASSLGVAGVAETQYF
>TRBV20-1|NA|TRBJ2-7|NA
TGCAGTGCTACCGACAGACAGGAAGCCTCCTACGAGCAGTACTTC
CSATDRQEASYEQYF
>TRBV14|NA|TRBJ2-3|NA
TGTGCCAGCAGCCAAGATCTCCGGTCCGGGGATACGCAGTATTTT
CASSQDLRSGDTQYF
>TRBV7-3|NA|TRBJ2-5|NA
TGTGCCAGCAGCCCTGCGGGGCAAGAGACCCAGTACTTC
CASSPAGQETQYF
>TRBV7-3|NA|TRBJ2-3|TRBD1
TGTGCCAGCAGCCGGGACAGAGCTAGCACAGATACGCAGTATTTT
CASSRDRASTDTQYF
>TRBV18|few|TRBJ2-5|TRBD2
TGTGCCAGCTCACCAGGGAGGGCGGAGACCCAGTACTTC
CASSPGRAETQYF
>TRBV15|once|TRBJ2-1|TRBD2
TGTGCCACCAGCAGAGATAAATCCCGTCTAGCGGGGAACAATGAGCAGTTCTTC
CATSRDKSRLAGNNEQFF
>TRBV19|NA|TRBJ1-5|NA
TGTGCCAGTAGTATACAGGGTAGCAATCAGCCCCAGCATTTT
CASSIQGSNQPQHF
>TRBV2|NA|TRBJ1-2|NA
TGTGCCAGCAGTCGACACGGTCAAGGCTACACCTTC
CASSRHGQGYTF
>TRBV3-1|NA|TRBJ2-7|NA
TGTGCCAGCAGCCAAGATCACGGGGCGGGTAGCGAGCAGTACTTC
CASSQDHGAGSEQYF
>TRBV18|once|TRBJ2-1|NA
TGTGCCAGCTCACCAGAGGTCATGAATGAGCAGTTCTTC
CASSPEVMNEQFF
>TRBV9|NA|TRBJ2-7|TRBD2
TGTGCCAGCAGCGTAGTGGGGGGGAATGACGAGCAGTACTTC
CASSVVGGNDEQYF
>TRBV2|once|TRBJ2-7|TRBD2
TGTGCCAGCATTGGAGCGGGAACTAGCTCCTACGAGCAGTACTTC
CASIGAGTSSYEQYF
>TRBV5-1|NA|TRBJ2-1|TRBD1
TGCGCCAGCAGCTCTGGGTCGGGACAGGGCAAATATGAGCAGTTCTTC
CASSSGSGQGKYEQFF
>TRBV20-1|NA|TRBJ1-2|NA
TGCAGTGCTAGAGGCGGGCTAAGGGTCGAATATGGCTACACCTTC
CSARGGLRVEYGYTF
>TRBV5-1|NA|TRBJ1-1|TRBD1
TGCGCCAGCAGCTTAAGACAGGGAAAGGCCACTGAAGCTTTCTTT
CASSLRQGKATEAFF
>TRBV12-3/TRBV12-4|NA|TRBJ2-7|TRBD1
TGTGCCAGCAGTCCGACAGGGGGAACCTACAATGAGCAGTACTTC
CASSPTGGTYNEQYF